This TCR beta chain was obtained from a study of cytomegalovirus exposure and HLA in healthy donors. Whole-study context: The Caucasian-associated ancestry cluster contained about 80% of the approximately 390 genotyped donors. Findings and limits, study-wide: Among TCR beta chains, those listed as cytomegalovirus-associated numbered about 150. TCR beta V- and J-gene trimming, according to a later analysis, was linked to a missense DCLRE1C variant.

There are a few counts of this clone. Its target is not known. At the DNA level, this CDR3 is encoded by other sequences in the same sample as well. J was trimmed by 2 bases and V by 4 bases; bases with no gene match: 4. Germline loops: CDR1 MDHEN, CDR2 SYDVKM. The CDR3 is made up of 14 amino acids. Use of 60 Vbeta and 13 Jbeta primers characterized the PCR. Sequencing was performed with immunoSEQ multiplex PCR; in TCRdb, only in-frame clones are kept and a portion is missing. The sample lists some 200,000 clones; approximately 85% were seen once. The chain combines TRBV28 with TRBJ1-2; 7 bases match TRBD1. The sample taken for sequencing was PBMCs. The clonotype comes from a woman aged 35 to 49 in good health and CMV-seronegative. The CDR3 sequence is CASSSPTGNYGYTF. CDR3 bases: TGTGCCAGCAGTTCCCCGACAGGGAACTATGGCTACACCTTC.